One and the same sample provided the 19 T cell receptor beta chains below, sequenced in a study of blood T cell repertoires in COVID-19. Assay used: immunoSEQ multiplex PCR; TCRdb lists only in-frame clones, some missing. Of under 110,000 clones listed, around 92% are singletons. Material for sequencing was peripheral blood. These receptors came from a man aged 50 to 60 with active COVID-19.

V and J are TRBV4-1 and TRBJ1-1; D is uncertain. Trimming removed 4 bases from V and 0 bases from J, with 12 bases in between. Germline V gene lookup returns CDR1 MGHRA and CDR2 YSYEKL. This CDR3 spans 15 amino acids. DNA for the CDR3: TGCGCCAGCAGCCCTACGGGAAGCATGAACACTGAAGCTTTCTTT. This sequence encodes CASSPTGSMNTEAFF.

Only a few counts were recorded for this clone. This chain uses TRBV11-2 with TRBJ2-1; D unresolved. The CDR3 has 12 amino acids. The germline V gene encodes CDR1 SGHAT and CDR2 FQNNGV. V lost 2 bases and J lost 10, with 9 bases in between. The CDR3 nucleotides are TGTGCCAGCAGCTTATTTGCCGGGGAGCAGTTCTTC. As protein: CASSLFAGEQFF.

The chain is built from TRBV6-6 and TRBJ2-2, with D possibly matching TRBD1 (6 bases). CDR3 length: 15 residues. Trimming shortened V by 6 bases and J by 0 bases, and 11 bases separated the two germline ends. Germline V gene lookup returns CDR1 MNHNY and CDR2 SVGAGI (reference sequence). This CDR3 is CASRSGTTNTGELFF. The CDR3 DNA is TGTGCCAGCAGATCCGGGACAACGAACACCGGGGAGCTGTTTTTT.

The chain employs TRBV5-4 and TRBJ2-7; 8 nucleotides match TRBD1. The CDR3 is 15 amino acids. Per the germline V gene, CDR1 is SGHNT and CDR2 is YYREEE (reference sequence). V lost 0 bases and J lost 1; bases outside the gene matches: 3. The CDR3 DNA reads TGTGCCAGCAGCTTGGGGGGGACAGGTTCCTACGAGCAGTACTTC. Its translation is CASSLGGTGSYEQYF.

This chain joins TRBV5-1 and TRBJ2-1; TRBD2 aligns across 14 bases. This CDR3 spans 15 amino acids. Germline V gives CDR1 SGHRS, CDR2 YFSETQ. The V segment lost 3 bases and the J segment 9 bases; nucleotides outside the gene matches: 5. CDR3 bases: TGCGCCAGCAGCTCCGGGACTAGCGGGAGTAGTGAGCAGTTCTTC. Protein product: CASSSGTSGSSEQFF.

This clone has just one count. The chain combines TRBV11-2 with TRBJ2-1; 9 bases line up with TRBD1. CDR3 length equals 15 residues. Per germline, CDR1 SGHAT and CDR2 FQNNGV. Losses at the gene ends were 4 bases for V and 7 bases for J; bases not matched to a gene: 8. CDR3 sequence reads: CASSSGQGMLNEQFF. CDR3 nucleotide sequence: TGTGCCAGCAGCTCGGGACAGGGAATGTTAAATGAGCAGTTCTTC.

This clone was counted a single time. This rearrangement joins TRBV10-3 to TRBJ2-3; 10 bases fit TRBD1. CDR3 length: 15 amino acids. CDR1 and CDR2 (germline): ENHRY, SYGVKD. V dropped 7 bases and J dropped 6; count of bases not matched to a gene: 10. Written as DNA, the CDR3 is TGTGCCATCAATCGAGGGACAGGGGCTGGTGATACGCAGTATTTT. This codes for CAINRGTGAGDTQYF.

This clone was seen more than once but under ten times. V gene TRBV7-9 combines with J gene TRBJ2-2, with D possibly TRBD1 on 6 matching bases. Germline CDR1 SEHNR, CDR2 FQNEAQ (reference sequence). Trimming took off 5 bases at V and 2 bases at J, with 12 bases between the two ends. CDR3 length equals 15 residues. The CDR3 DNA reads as TGTGCCAGCAGCCCAGGGACACTCAACACCGGGGAGCTGTTTTTT. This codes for CASSPGTLNTGELFF.

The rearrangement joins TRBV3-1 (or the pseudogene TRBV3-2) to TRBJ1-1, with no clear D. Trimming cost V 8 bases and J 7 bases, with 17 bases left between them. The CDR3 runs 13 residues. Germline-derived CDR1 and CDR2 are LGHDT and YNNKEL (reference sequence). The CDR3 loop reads CASSRSDSNEAFF. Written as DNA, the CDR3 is TGTGCCAGCTCGAGGTCGGACTCAAATGAAGCTTTCTTT.

DNA of the CDR3: TGTGCCAGCAGTTTTACACAGGGCCTTAATCAGCCCCAGCATTTT. Protein: CASSFTQGLNQPQHF. The chain recombines TRBV28 with TRBJ1-5; D possibly corresponds to TRBD1 (6 bases). Trimming removed 3 bases from V and 4 bases from J, with 13 bases in between. Germline CDR1 MDHEN, CDR2 SYDVKM. CDR3 size: 15 residues.

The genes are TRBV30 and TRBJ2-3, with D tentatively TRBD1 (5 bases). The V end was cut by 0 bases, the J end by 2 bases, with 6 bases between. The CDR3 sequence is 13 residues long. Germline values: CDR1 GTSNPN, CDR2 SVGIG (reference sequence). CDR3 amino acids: CAWSVGVTDTQYF. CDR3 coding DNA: TGTGCCTGGAGTGTAGGGGTCACAGATACGCAGTATTTT.

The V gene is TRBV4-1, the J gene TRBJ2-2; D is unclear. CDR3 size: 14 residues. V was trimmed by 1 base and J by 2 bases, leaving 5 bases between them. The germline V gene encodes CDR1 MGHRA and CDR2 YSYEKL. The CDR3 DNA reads TGCGCCAGCAGCCAAGGACTCAACACCGGGGAGCTGTTTTTT. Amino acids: CASSQGLNTGELFF.

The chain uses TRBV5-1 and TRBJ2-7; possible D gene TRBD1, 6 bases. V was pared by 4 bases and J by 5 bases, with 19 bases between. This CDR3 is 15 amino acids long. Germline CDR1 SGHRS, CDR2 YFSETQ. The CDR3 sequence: CASSKTGAPSDEQYF. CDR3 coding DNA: TGCGCCAGCAGCAAGACAGGCGCCCCTTCCGACGAGCAGTACTTC.

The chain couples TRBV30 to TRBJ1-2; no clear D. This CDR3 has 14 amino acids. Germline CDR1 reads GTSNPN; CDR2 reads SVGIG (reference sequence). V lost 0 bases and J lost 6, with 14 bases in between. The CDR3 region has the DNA TGTGCCTGGAGTGTAGCAGGAAGTGCGAATGGCTACACCTTC. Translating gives CAWSVAGSANGYTF.

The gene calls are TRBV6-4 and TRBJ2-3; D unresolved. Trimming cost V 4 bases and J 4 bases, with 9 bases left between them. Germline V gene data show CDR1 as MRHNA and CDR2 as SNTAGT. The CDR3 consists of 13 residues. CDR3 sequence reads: CASSVSQADTQYF. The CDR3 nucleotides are TGTGCCAGCAGTGTCTCGCAGGCAGATACGCAGTATTTT.

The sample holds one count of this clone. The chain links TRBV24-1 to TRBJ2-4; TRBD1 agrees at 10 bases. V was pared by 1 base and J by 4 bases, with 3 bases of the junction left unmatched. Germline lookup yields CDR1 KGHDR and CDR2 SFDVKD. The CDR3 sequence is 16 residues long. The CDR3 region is CATSDFGQGGKNIQYF. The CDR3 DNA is TGTGCCACCAGTGATTTCGGACAGGGGGGAAAAAACATTCAGTACTTC.

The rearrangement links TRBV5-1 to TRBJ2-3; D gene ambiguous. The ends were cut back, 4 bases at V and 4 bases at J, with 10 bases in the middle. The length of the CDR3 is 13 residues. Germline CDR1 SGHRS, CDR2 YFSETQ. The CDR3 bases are TGCGCCAGCAGCCCGGAGCCCCCAGATACGCAGTATTTT. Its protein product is CASSPEPPDTQYF.

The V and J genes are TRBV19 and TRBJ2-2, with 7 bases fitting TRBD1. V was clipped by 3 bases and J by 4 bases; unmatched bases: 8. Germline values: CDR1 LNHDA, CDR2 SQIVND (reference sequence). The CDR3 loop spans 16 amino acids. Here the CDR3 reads CASSISGTDSTGELFF. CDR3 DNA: TGTGCCAGTAGTATTTCGGGGACAGACAGCACCGGGGAGCTGTTTTTT.

Written as DNA, the CDR3 is TGTGCCAGCAGTTTGGGACTACCCTCACCCCTCCACTTT. It encodes CASSLGLPSPLHF. The chain joins TRBV12-3 or TRBV12-4 to TRBJ1-6; a possible D gene is TRBD1 (5 bases). The CDR3 totals 13 residues. Trimming cost V 3 bases and J 10 bases, with 10 bases left between them.